The 20 T cell receptor beta chains reported below all come from one sample, sequenced in a study of graft-versus-host responses after intestinal transplantation. The repertoire was sequenced with immunoSEQ multiplex PCR; TCRdb's copy has only in-frame clones and lacks some. The table has over 7,500 clones, approximately 70% seen once. Processed graft tissue released its intraepithelial and lamina propria lymphocytes. Specimen: ileum tissue, collected 450 to 480 days after transplant. The origin of the receptors is a human patient who received an intestinal transplant, so some T cells may come from the graft donor.

V is TRBV29-1 and J is TRBJ2-7; possible D gene TRBD2, 5 bases. The V and J ends lost 6 bases and 2 bases respectively, with 17 bases between them. Per germline, CDR1 SQVTM and CDR2 ANQGSEA. This CDR3 is 14 amino acids long. CDR3 coding DNA: TGCAGCGTCCCCGTGGAGGAAGGTCCCTACGAGCAGTACGTC. This encodes CSVPVEEGPYEQYV.

This clone was recorded once. The V call is TRBV6-4, the J call TRBJ2-3; 11 bases are a match to TRBD2. Trimming at V came to 5 bases and at J to 4 bases, leaving 2 bases not matched to a gene. This CDR3 contains 14 residues. Germline CDR1 and CDR2: MRHNA and SNTAGT. CDR3 loop: CASSTLAGADTQYF. For the CDR3, the DNA is TGTGCCAGCAGTACACTAGCGGGAGCAGATACGCAGTATTTT.

This clone is medium-sized by share. The rearrangement joins TRBV9 to TRBJ1-3, with 7 nucleotides matching TRBD1. V shed 3 bases and J 0 bases; nucleotides not matched to a gene: 6. The CDR3 spans 16 residues. CDR1 is SGDLS and CDR2 is YYNGEE in the germline V gene. This CDR3 is CASSEDRSNSGNTIYF. As DNA, the CDR3 is TGTGCCAGCAGCGAGGACAGGTCGAACTCTGGAAACACCATATATTTT. The full variable domain, completed using reference TRBV9 and TRBJ1-3, is DSGVTQTPKHLITATGQRVTLRCSPRSGDLSVYWYQQSLDQGLQFLIQYYNGEERAKGNILERFSAQQFPDLHSELNLSSLELGDSALYFCASSEDRSNSGNTIYFGEGSWLTVV.

This clone is judged large. This chain links TRBV14 with TRBJ1-2; 8 bases match TRBD1. CDR1 is SGHDN and CDR2 is FVKESK in the germline V gene. CDR3 size: 14 residues. Losses at the gene ends were 6 bases for V and 4 bases for J; bases not matched to a gene: 7. CDR3 amino acids: CASSPGGEIYGYTF. Here the CDR3 DNA reads TGTGCCAGCAGTCCAGGGGGCGAGATCTATGGCTACACCTTC.

This rearrangement joins TRBV5-1 to TRBJ2-1; 7 nucleotides align to TRBD2. Germline CDR1 and CDR2: SGHRS and YFSETQ. There are 17 residues in the CDR3. Trimming cost V 4 bases and J 0 bases; bases outside gene matches: 10. The CDR3, as DNA: TGCGCCAGCAGCCCCTACGCCGGGACTAACTCCTACAATGAGCAGTTCTTC. It encodes CASSPYAGTNSYNEQFF.

The rearrangement joins TRBV19 to TRBJ2-5; tentatively, D is TRBD2 (6 bases). Trimming stripped 3 bases from V and 1 base from J, with 18 bases between. This CDR3 region has 17 residues. Germline loops: CDR1 LNHDA, CDR2 SQIVND (reference sequence). The CDR3 spells CASSIFGPAGFQETQYF. CDR3 sequence (DNA): TGTGCCAGTAGTATTTTCGGACCGGCGGGGTTCCAAGAGACCCAGTACTTC.

Only one count was recorded for this clone. V gene TRBV7-2 combines with J gene TRBJ1-1; D gene uncertain. The CDR3 length is 14 residues. The V gene's germline CDR1 is SGHTA and CDR2 FQGNSA. V lost 6 bases and J lost 5, with 16 bases in between. Here the CDR3 reads CASSSNSRWTEAFF. Here the CDR3 DNA reads TGTGCCAGCAGTTCTAATTCCCGGTGGACTGAAGCTTTCTTT.

The chain carries TRBV5-4 and TRBJ2-1, with 7 bases that match TRBD2. V lost 1 base and J lost 7; bases outside the gene matches: 5. Germline V gene data show CDR1 as SGHNT and CDR2 as YYREEE (reference sequence). This CDR3 has 14 amino acids. DNA of the CDR3: TGTGCCAGCAGCTTGATAGCGGGCCCGAATGAGCAGTTCTTC. Translation gives CASSLIAGPNEQFF.

The CDR3 coding sequence is TGCGCCAGCAGCTCAATACCAGGTTCCGATGAAAAACTGTTTTTT. It translates to CASSSIPGSDEKLFF. V and J are TRBV5-1 and TRBJ1-4; D unresolved. Germline CDR1 is SGHRS and CDR2 is YFSETQ. V lost 3 bases and J lost 6, with 15 bases in between. The CDR3 totals 15 residues.

V usage is TRBV19 and J usage is TRBJ1-5, with D unclear. CDR3 size: 11 residues. The germline V and J ends were trimmed by 8 bases and 6 bases, with 8 bases remaining between them. Per germline, CDR1 LNHDA and CDR2 SQIVND (reference sequence). The CDR3 spells CASGEGQPQHF. CDR3 nucleotide sequence: TGTGCCAGTGGAGAAGGTCAGCCCCAGCATTTT.

Note on this clone: Its ends do not fully match the called genes, so a read error is possible. The rearrangement uses TRBV7-7 and TRBJ2-2, with 12 bases lining up with TRBD2. Germline CDR1 reads SSHAT; CDR2 reads FNYEAQ (reference sequence). This CDR3 has 15 amino acids. The CDR3 protein is CASSLASGGAGELFF. CDR3 sequence (DNA): TGTGCTAGCAGCTTAGCTAGCGGGGGGGCCGGGGAGCTGTTTTTT.

The gene calls are TRBV6-6 and TRBJ1-1; the match to TRBD1 covers 7 bases. V lost 2 bases and J lost 2; bases outside the gene matches: 2. This CDR3 is built from 14 residues. Germline values: CDR1 MNHNY, CDR2 SVGAGI (reference sequence). The CDR3 DNA reads as TGTGCCAGCAGTTACGAGGGGGCAAACACTGAAGCTTTCTTT. It codes for CASSYEGANTEAFF.

This clone was counted between two and nine times. The chain joins TRBV27 to TRBJ2-7; either TRBD1 or TRBD2 may supply D (5 bases each). The CDR3 consists of 16 residues. Germline CDR1 is MNHEY and CDR2 is SMNVEV (reference sequence). V was pared by 4 bases and J by 6 bases, with 22 bases between. CDR3 protein: CASSSLPGRNLGEQYF. CDR3 nucleotides: TGTGCCAGCAGTTCGCTCCCGGGACGGAATTTGGGCGAGCAGTACTTC.

This chain connects TRBV27 to TRBJ2-3; TRBD2 matches 10 bases. CDR1 is MNHEY and CDR2 is SMNVEV in the germline V gene (reference sequence). This CDR3 has 13 residues. The V gene end was trimmed by 7 bases and the J gene end by 4 bases; junction bases not matched to a gene: 2. The CDR3 is CASKRGGPDTQYF. The CDR3, as DNA: TGTGCCAGCAAGCGGGGGGGCCCAGATACGCAGTATTTT.

A note on this clone: Other DNA sequences within the sample encode an identical CDR3. DNA of the CDR3: TGTGCCATCAGTGAAGGGAGAGGCTACGAGCAGTACGTC. This codes for CAISEGRGYEQYV. The V and J genes are TRBV10-3 and TRBJ2-7, with a possible D match to TRBD2 (5 bases). There are 13 residues in the CDR3. Germline CDR1 reads ENHRY; CDR2 reads SYGVKD. The V and J ends lost 3 bases and 3 bases respectively, with 9 bases between them.

The chain has TRBV7-6 and TRBJ2-7; D is possibly TRBD1 (5 bases). Deletions cut 4 bases from V and 5 bases from J, with 12 bases between. Per the germline V gene, CDR1 is SGHVS and CDR2 is FNYEAQ. This CDR3 is built from 13 residues. The CDR3 sequence is CASSSDSLDEQYF. The CDR3 DNA reads TGTGCCAGCAGCTCAGACAGTCTTGACGAGCAGTACTTC.

The chain carries TRBV5-6 and TRBJ1-2; 8 nucleotides line up with TRBD1. Trimming removed 4 bases from V and 4 bases from J; junction bases left unmatched: 3. The CDR3 extends over 13 amino acids. From germline, CDR1 is SGHDT and CDR2 YYEEEE. CDR3 loop: CASSLQGVYGYTF. The CDR3 DNA reads as TGTGCCAGCAGCCTACAGGGGGTCTATGGCTACACCTTC.

This chain joins TRBV2 and TRBJ1-4; no reliable D call. The germline gives CDR1 SNHLY, CDR2 FYNNEI. V shed 2 bases and J shed 1 base, with 8 bases lying between them. The length of the CDR3 is 15 residues. The CDR3 is CASSEPGRTNEKLFF. In DNA, the CDR3 is TGTGCCAGCAGTGAACCAGGAAGAACTAATGAAAAACTGTTTTTT.

The table lists this clone with a few counts. V and J are TRBV7-9 and TRBJ1-3; D remains ambiguous. Trimming left V 1 base short and J 2 bases short, with 9 bases between. The length of the CDR3 is 15 residues. CDR1 and CDR2 (germline): SEHNR, FQNEAQ (reference sequence). The CDR3 nucleotides read TGTGCCAGCAGCTTAGAGAAGGGAACTGGAAACACCATATATTTT. Amino acid sequence: CASSLEKGTGNTIYF.

This chain uses TRBV30 with TRBJ2-1; D not certain. Germline CDR1 and CDR2: GTSNPN and SVGIG (reference sequence). V was trimmed by 8 bases and J by 8 bases, leaving 10 bases between them. This CDR3 is built from 10 residues. The CDR3 loop reads CAGIRDEQFF. The CDR3 DNA reads as TGTGCCGGGATAAGGGATGAGCAGTTCTTC. The complete variable domain, with remaining parts taken from reference TRBV30 and TRBJ2-1, reads SQTIHQWPATLVQPVGSPLSLECTVEGTSNPNLYWYRQAAGRGLQLLFYSVGIGQISSEVPQNLSASRPQDRQFILSSKKLLLSDSGFYLCAGIRDEQFFGPGTRLTVL.